This T cell receptor beta chain is from a study of graft-versus-host responses after intestinal transplantation. A note on this clone: Its antigen is as yet unknown.

This table comes from immunoSEQ multiplex PCR, and its TCRdb copy is limited to in-frame clones, with some not included. The table lists some 85,000 clones, around 93% of them singletons, with roughly 0.37% in the top ten. V was shortened by 3 bases and J by 4 bases, with 16 bases between the two germline ends. Germline CDR1 is MDHEN and CDR2 is SYDVKM. The CDR3 has 15 residues. The sample in question was unstimulated CD8+ T cells sorted from spleen or lymph node cells, obtained before transplant. The genes are TRBV28 and TRBJ2-7, with D possibly matching TRBD2 (7 bases). The origin of this receptor is a human donor who was the organ donor for an intestinal transplant. The DNA for the CDR3 is TGTGCCAGCAGTTTCCGGGGGGCCCGCATATACGAGCAGTACTTC. As protein: CASSFRGARIYEQYF.